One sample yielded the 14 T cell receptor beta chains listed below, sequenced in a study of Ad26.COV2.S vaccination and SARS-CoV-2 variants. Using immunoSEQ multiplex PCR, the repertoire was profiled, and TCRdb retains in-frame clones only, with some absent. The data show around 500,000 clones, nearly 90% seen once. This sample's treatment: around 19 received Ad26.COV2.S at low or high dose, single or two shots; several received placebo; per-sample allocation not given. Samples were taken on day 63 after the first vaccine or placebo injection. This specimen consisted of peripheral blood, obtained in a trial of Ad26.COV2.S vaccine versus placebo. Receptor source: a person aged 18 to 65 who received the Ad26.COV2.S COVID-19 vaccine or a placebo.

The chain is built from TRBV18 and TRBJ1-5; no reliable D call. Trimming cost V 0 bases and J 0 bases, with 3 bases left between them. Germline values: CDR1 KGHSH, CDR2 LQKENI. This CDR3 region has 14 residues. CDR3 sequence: CASSPPTSNQPQHF. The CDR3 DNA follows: TGTGCCAGCTCACCACCGACTAGCAATCAGCCCCAGCATTTT.

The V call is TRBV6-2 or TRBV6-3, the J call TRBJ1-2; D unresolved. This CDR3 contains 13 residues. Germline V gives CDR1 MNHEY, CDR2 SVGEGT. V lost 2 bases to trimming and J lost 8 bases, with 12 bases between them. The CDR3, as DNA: TGTGCCAGCAGTTACGTCGATTGGGGAGGCTACACCTTC. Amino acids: CASSYVDWGGYTF.

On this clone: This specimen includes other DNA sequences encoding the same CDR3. The CDR3 nucleotides read TGTGCCAGCAGTCCCCCGGGCTATGGCTACACCTTC. Residues: CASSPPGYGYTF. This rearrangement joins TRBV28 to TRBJ1-2, with D uncertain. From germline, CDR1 is MDHEN and CDR2 SYDVKM. The CDR3 has 12 amino acids. Deletions cut 5 bases from V and 4 bases from J, with 8 bases between.

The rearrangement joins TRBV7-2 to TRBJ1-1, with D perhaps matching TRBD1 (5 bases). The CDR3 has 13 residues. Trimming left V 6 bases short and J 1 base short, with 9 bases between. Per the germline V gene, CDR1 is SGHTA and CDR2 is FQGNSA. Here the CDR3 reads CASRLDRNTEAFF. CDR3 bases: TGTGCCAGCAGACTTGACAGGAACACTGAAGCTTTCTTT.

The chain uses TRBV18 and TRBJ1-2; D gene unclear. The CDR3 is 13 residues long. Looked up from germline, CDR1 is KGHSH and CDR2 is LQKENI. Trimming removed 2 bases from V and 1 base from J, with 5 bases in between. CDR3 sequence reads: CASSPGRNYGYTF. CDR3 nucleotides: TGTGCCAGCTCACCAGGCCGTAACTATGGCTACACCTTC.

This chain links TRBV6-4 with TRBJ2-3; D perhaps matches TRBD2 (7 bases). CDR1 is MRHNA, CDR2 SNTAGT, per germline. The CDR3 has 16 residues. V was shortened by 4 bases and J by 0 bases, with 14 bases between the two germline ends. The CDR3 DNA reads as TGTGCCAGCAGTGTGCGGGGGCCCTCTAGCACAGATACGCAGTATTTT. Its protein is CASSVRGPSSTDTQYF.

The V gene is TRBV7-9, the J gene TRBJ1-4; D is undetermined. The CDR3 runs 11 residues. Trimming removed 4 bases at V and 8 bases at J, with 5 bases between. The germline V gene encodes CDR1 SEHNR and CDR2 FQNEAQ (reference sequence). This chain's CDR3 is CASSYGEKLFF. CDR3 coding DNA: TGTGCCAGCAGCTATGGGGAAAAACTGTTTTTT.

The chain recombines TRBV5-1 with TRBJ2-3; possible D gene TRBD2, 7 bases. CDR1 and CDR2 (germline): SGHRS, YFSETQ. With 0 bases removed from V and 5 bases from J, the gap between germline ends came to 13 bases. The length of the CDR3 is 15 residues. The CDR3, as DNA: TGCGCCAGCAGCTTGGCTGGGGGGGCGAGAGATACGCAGTATTTT. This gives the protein CASSLAGGARDTQYF.

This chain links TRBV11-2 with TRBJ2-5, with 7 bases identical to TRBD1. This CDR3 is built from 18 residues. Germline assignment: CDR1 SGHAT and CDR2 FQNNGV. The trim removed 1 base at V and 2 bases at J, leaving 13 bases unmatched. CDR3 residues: CASSLVLGTVRQQETQYF. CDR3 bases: TGTGCCAGCAGCTTAGTGTTAGGGACAGTCCGGCAGCAAGAGACCCAGTACTTC. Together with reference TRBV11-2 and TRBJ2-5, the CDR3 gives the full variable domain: EAGVAQSPRYKIIEKRQSVAFWCNPISGHATLYWYQQILGQGPKLLIQFQNNGVVDDSQLPKDRFSAERLKGVDSTLKIQPAKLEDSAVYLCASSLVLGTVRQQETQYFGPGTRLLVL.

The CDR3 sequence: CASSYVTGRGTEAFF. CDR3 DNA: TGTGCCAGCAGTTACGTTACAGGGCGGGGCACTGAAGCTTTCTTT. The V call is TRBV6-2 or TRBV6-3, the J call TRBJ1-1, with D possibly matching TRBD1 (6 bases). Germline V gene sequence: CDR1 MNHEY, CDR2 SVGEGT. The CDR3 runs to 15 residues. Between the trimmed V and J ends, which lost 2 bases and 4 bases, there was a span of 14 bases.

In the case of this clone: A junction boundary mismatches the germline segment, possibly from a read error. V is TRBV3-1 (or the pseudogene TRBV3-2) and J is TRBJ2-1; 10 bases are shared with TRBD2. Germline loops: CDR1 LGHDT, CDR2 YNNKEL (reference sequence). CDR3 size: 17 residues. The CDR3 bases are TGTGCCAGCAGCAAAGAAGGGGTAGCGGGGGGTGGGAATGAGCAGTTCTTC. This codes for CASSKEGVAGGGNEQFF.

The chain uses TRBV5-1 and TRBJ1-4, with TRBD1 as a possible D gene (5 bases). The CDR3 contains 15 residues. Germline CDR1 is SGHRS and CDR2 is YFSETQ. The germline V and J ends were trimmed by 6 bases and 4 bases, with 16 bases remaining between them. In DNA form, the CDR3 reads TGCGCCAGCACCGGGGGGGTCGTGAATAATGAAAAACTGTTTTTT. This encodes CASTGGVVNNEKLFF.

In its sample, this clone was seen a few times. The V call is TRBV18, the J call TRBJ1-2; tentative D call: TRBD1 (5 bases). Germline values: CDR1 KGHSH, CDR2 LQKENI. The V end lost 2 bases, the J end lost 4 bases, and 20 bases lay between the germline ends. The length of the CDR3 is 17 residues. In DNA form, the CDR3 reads TGTGCCAGCTCACCATTGGCGGAGCAGGGAAGAGGCTATGGCTACACCTTC. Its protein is CASSPLAEQGRGYGYTF.

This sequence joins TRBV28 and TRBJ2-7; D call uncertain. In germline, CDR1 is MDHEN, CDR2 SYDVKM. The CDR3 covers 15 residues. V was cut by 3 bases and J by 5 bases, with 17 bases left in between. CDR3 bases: TGTGCCAGCAGTTTTTTTACGACTCTAGGGAACGAGCAGTACTTC. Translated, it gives CASSFFTTLGNEQYF. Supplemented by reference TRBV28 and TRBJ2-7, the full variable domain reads DVKVTQSSRYLVKRTGEKVFLECVQDMDHENMFWYRQDPGLGLRLIYFSYDVKMKEKGDIPEGYSVSREKKERFSLILESASTNQTSMYLCASSFFTTLGNEQYFGPGTRLTVT.